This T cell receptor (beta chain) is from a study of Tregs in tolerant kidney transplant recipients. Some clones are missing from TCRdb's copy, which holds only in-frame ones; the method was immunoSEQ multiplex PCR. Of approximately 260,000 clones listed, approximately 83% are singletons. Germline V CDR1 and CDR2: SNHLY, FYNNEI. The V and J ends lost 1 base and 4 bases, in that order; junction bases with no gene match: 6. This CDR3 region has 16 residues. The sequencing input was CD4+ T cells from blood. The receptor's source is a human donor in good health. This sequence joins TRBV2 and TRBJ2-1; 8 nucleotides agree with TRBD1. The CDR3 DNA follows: TGTGCCAGCAGTGAAGAACCCAGGGGGCCTTACAATGAGCAGTTCTTC. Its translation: CASSEEPRGPYNEQFF.